This TCR beta chain stems from a study of T cell responses to AZD1222 COVID-19 vaccine. The data were produced by immunoSEQ multiplex PCR, yet TCRdb's version contains in-frame clones alone and is incomplete. The sample yields some 100,000 clones, roughly 91% seen once. Losses at the gene ends were 3 bases for V and 11 bases for J; bases not matched to a gene: 8. There are 15 residues in the CDR3. Germline V gene sequence: CDR1 MNHEY, CDR2 SMNVEV (reference sequence). As regards this clone: Its antigen remains unidentified.

The study, taken as a whole, reports: In a largely white British group with more females than males, clonal diversity was possibly underestimated. Vaccination with two AZD1222 doses was followed by a rise in Spike-specific TCR breadth and depth. Among spike-specific TCRs, nearly half reportedly target unmutated variant regions.

The receptor's source is an adult in good health. The V and J genes are TRBV27 and TRBJ2-2, with 11 bases lining up with TRBD1. This sample comprised peripheral blood, obtained on day 0 of AZD1222 vaccination. CDR3 protein: CASSFWLGQGAELFF. In DNA, the CDR3 is TGTGCCAGCAGTTTCTGGCTAGGACAGGGGGCTGAGCTGTTTTTT.